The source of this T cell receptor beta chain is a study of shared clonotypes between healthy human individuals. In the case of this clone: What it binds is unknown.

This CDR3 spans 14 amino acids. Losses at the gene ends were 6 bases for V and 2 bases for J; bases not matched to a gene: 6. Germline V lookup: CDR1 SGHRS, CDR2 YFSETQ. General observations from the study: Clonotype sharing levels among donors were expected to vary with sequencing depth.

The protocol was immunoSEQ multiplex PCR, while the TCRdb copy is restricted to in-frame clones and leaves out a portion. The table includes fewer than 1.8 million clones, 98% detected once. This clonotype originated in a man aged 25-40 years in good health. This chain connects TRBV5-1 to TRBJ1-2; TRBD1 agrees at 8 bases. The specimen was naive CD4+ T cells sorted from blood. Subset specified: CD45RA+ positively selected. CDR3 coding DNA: TGCGCCAGCAACCTGGACAGGGCCAACTATGGCTACACCTTC. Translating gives CASNLDRANYGYTF.